The 2 T cell receptor beta chains presented below share a single source sample, sequenced in a study of PD-L1 blockade in urothelial cancer. Data came from immunoSEQ multiplex PCR; TCRdb stores just in-frame clones and leaves some out. The sample holds tens of thousands of clones, about 89% seen once. The time point is: pretreatment peripheral blood. The specimen comprised PBMCs, sampled around atezolizumab (anti-PD-L1) treatment. The receptors stem from a woman older than 75 with urothelial cancer.

The chain is built from TRBV4-1 and TRBJ1-4, with D maybe TRBD1 (5 bases). Germline CDR1 MGHRA, CDR2 YSYEKL. V dropped 0 bases and J dropped 2 bases, with 13 bases sitting between them. The CDR3 is made up of 17 amino acids. CDR3 sequence: CASSQEPQRGTNEKLFF. Written as DNA, the CDR3 is TGCGCCAGCAGCCAAGAGCCCCAAAGGGGCACTAATGAAAAACTGTTTTTT.

The rearrangement joins TRBV30 to TRBJ2-3, with 12 bases identical to TRBD2. Trimming took 1 base from V and 3 from J; bases not matched to a gene: 8. This CDR3 comprises 17 residues. Germline CDR1 GTSNPN, CDR2 SVGIG (reference sequence). The CDR3 DNA sequence: TGTGCCTGGAGTGGCCTAGCGGGAGGGCCTCGTACAGATACGCAGTATTTT. It encodes CAWSGLAGGPRTDTQYF.